These 16 T cell receptor beta chains originate from one sample sequenced in a study of T cell repertoires in cytomegalovirus infection. TCRdb analysed the reads with MiXCR anew, one entry per CDR3 protein. The table has approximately 250,000 distinct CDR3 sequences, under 8.5% seen once. Sequenced input: PBMCs. These receptors were collected from a human donor in good health (CMV status not recorded). Some clones in this sample may be carry-over from other donors' samples.

The genes are TRBV6-6 and TRBJ2-3, with 7 bases that match TRBD1. The J segment lost 5 bases and the V segment lost 6 bases, leaving 14 bases of the junction unmatched. This CDR3 is built from 16 residues. The germline V gene encodes CDR1 MNHNY and CDR2 SVGAGI (reference sequence). CDR3 sequence: CASSRDSLGLGDTQYF. As DNA, the CDR3 is TGTGCCAGCAGCCGGGACAGCCTAGGCCTGGGAGATACGCAGTATTTT.

Remarks on this clonotype: A single base separates this from a much larger clone, so it may be a read error. This chain joins TRBV7-3 and TRBJ2-2, with D possibly TRBD2 on 6 matching bases. Germline V gene data show CDR1 as SGHTA and CDR2 as FQGTGA. The CDR3 is made up of 11 amino acids. The CDR3 DNA reads as TGTGCCAGCAGCAGTGACGGGGGGCTGTTTTTT. Its translation is CASSSDGGLFF.

There are many counts of this clonotype. The V and J genes are TRBV28 and TRBJ2-5; TRBD2 matches at 7 bases. CDR1 and CDR2 (germline): MDHEN, SYDVKM. The CDR3 length is 14 residues. J was trimmed by 7 bases and V by 3 bases; bases with no gene match: 8. DNA of the CDR3: TGTGCCAGCAGTTTTCCGTCTAGCGGCAGGACCCAGTACTTC. This sequence encodes CASSFPSSGRTQYF. The whole variable domain, remainder taken from reference TRBV28 and TRBJ2-5, is DVKVTQSSRYLVKRTGEKVFLECVQDMDHENMFWYRQDPGLGLRLIYFSYDVKMKEKGDIPEGYSVSREKKERFSLILESASTNQTSMYLCASSFPSSGRTQYFGPGTRLLVL.

This clonotype was detected ten times or more. The J gene is TRBJ1-4, the V gene TRBV7-2; tentatively, D is TRBD1 (5 bases). Per germline, CDR1 SGHTA and CDR2 FQGNSA. The CDR3 has 15 residues. Deletions cut 5 bases from V and 1 base from J, with 11 bases between. The CDR3 reads CASSARGGTNEKLFF. The CDR3 nucleotides read TGTGCCAGCAGCGCCCGGGGGGGAACTAATGAAAAACTGTTTTTT.

This clonotype was seen ten or more times. A read error may produce the germline difference seen at one junction end. The chain employs TRBV19 and TRBJ1-5; 10 bases agree with TRBD1. Germline CDR1 LNHDA, CDR2 SQIVND (reference sequence). The CDR3 has 19 amino acids. The CDR3: CASSVDRDRGGTGNQPQHF. The DNA of the CDR3 is TGTGCCAGTAGTGTAGACCGGGACAGGGGAGGTACGGGCAATCAGCCCCAGCATTTT. Looking up the rest from reference TRBV19 and TRBJ1-5 gives the full variable domain: DGGITQSPKYLFRKEGQNVTLSCEQNLNHDAMYWYRQDPGQGLRLIYYSQIVNDFQKGDIAEGYSVSREKKESFPLTVTSAQKNPTAFYLCASSVDRDRGGTGNQPQHFGDGTRLSIL.

This clonotype was detected ten times or more. The chain employs TRBV7-2 and TRBJ1-4, with D possibly being TRBD1 (6 bases). Germline V CDR1 and CDR2: SGHTA, FQGNSA. The CDR3 extends over 15 amino acids. V was clipped by 5 bases and J by 5 bases, with 15 bases between them. The CDR3 DNA reads as TGTGCCAGCAGCAGAACCGGGACAAGGAATGAAAAACTGTTTTTT. Translated, it gives CASSRTGTRNEKLFF.

The sample holds many counts of this clonotype. The chain links TRBV5-4 to TRBJ1-4; no firm D call. CDR1 is SGHNT, CDR2 YYREEE, per germline (reference sequence). The CDR3 is made up of 15 amino acids. With 5 bases removed from V and 4 bases from J, the gap between germline ends came to 15 bases. The CDR3 sequence: CASRSKGRLNEKLFF. Written as DNA, the CDR3 is TGTGCCAGCAGGAGTAAAGGGAGACTTAATGAAAAACTGTTTTTT.

This clonotype showed up just a few times. The chain couples TRBV24-1 to TRBJ2-1; tentatively, D is TRBD2 (7 bases). Germline V gives CDR1 KGHDR, CDR2 SFDVKD. The CDR3 spans 15 residues. Trimming removed 5 bases at V and 9 bases at J, with 19 bases between. CDR3 region: CATSVRVGGRCEQFF. In nucleotides, the CDR3 is TGTGCCACCAGTGTCAGGGTGGGGGGGCGGTGTGAGCAGTTCTTC.

This clonotype was counted ten times or more. The CDR3 region is CASSPRDRGQYGTEAFF. The CDR3 nucleotides are TGTGCCAGCAGCCCCCGGGACAGGGGGCAGTACGGCACTGAAGCTTTCTTT. The chain employs TRBV7-6 and TRBJ1-1; 12 bases align to TRBD1. Trimming removed 5 bases from V and 4 bases from J; junction bases left unmatched: 11. Germline lookup yields CDR1 SGHVS and CDR2 FNYEAQ. The CDR3 contains 17 residues.

This clonotype was seen a handful of times. This rearrangement joins TRBV7-8 to TRBJ1-3, with D uncertain. The CDR3 extends over 11 amino acids. Germline CDR1 and CDR2: SGHVS and FQNEAQ. V lost 6 bases, J lost 11 bases, and 11 bases lay in between. In DNA, the CDR3 is TGTGCCAGCAGTTCGTTCGGGTCCATATATTTT. Amino acids: CASSSFGSIYF.

This chain connects TRBV2 to TRBJ1-5, with D unresolved. Per the germline V gene, CDR1 is SNHLY and CDR2 is FYNNEI. This CDR3 is 12 amino acids long. V was shortened by 7 bases and J by 4 bases, with 8 bases between the two germline ends. This CDR3 reads CASKSGNQPQHF. CDR3 coding DNA: TGTGCCAGCAAGTCGGGGAATCAGCCCCAGCATTTT.

The rearrangement uses TRBV6-5 and TRBJ1-5, with 9 bases matching TRBD1. The CDR3 totals 14 residues. Germline loops: CDR1 MNHEY, CDR2 SVGAGI. The V segment lost 3 bases and the J segment 6 bases; nucleotides outside the gene matches: 3. CDR3 sequence: CASSYRQGGQPQHF. The CDR3 region has the DNA TGTGCCAGCAGTTATCGACAGGGGGGTCAGCCCCAGCATTTT.

This clonotype was found a few times. This sequence joins TRBV11-2 and TRBJ2-7; D tentatively fits TRBD1 or TRBD2 (6 bases each). The ends were cut back, 5 bases at V and 4 bases at J, with 18 bases in the middle. The CDR3 length is 15 residues. Per germline, CDR1 SGHAT and CDR2 FQNNGV. The CDR3 sequence: CASSPTGVGRYEQYF. CDR3 coding DNA: TGTGCCAGCAGCCCGACAGGAGTCGGGAGATACGAGCAGTACTTC.

This clonotype was seen many times. The chain has TRBV7-9 and TRBJ2-5; D may be TRBD1 or TRBD2 (6 bases each). Germline lookup yields CDR1 SEHNR and CDR2 FQNEAQ (reference sequence). Trimming cost V 7 bases and J 4 bases, with 16 bases left between them. This CDR3 comprises 14 residues. The CDR3 reads CASTRGGSGETQYF. The CDR3 bases are TGTGCCAGCACCAGAGGGGGTAGCGGAGAGACCCAGTACTTC.

This clonotype has a count of ten or more. The rearrangement joins TRBV12-3 or TRBV12-4 to TRBJ1-5; D perhaps matches TRBD1 (5 bases). V dropped 1 base and J dropped 6 bases, with 13 bases sitting between them. The CDR3 extends over 15 amino acids. Written as DNA, the CDR3 is TGTGCCAGCAGTTTAGACCCGGCGGGGGGTCAGCCCCAGCATTTT. This encodes CASSLDPAGGQPQHF.

In its sample, this clonotype was seen many times. The gene calls are TRBV6-2 or TRBV6-3 and TRBJ2-7; D is perhaps TRBD1 (5 bases). V was trimmed by 2 bases and J by 3 bases, leaving 8 bases between them. The germline CDR1 and CDR2 sequences are MNHEY and SVGEGT. This CDR3 has 13 amino acids. CDR3 amino acids: CASSYRQIYEQYF. Written as DNA, the CDR3 is TGTGCCAGCAGTTACCGACAGATCTACGAGCAGTACTTC.